The present entry profiles one T cell receptor (beta chain) with its context. The V gene end was trimmed by 5 bases and the J gene end by 10 bases; junction bases not matched to a gene: 9. Germline assignment: CDR1 SSHAT and CDR2 FNYEAQ (reference sequence). This CDR3 is built from 13 residues. Sorted subsets were amplified in replicate PCRs using 200 to 250 ng DNA, 32,000 or so T cell genomes. Source study methods: For the immunoSEQ data, sequences were junction-only without quality scores, so filtering differed. The repertoire was sequenced with immunoSEQ multiplex PCR; TCRdb's copy has only in-frame clones and lacks some. The V and J calls and the clone size are those of that table, but D and trimming were determined from the DNA. Altogether hundreds of thousands of clones are present, more than 70% being singletons, with the ten largest covering more than 1.5%. The sample is drawn from a study of shared clonotypes between healthy human individuals.

V is TRBV7-7 and J is TRBJ2-3; 7 nucleotides match TRBD2. Input material: memory CD4+ T cells sorted from blood. Regarding subset: CD45RA-negative fraction. This receptor was identified in a young woman in good health. The CDR3 region is CASSPALGGSQYF. CDR3 DNA: TGTGCCAGCAGCCCGGCGCTGGGAGGGTCGCAGTATTTT.